A selection of T cell receptor beta chains follows, all from one sample in a study of blood T cell repertoires in COVID-19. Method: immunoSEQ multiplex PCR; TCRdb's copy keeps in-frame clones and lacks some. The sample has roughly 400,000 clones, 80% to 90% seen once; the top ten hold around 1.1%. The material sequenced was PBMCs or T cells enriched from blood (not recorded which). The receptors shown here come from a man aged 30 to 45 who had recovered from COVID-19. The CDR3 runs from the conserved cysteine through the conserved F or W. A D gene is named only where the DNA matches it firmly. Size is stated for part of the rows, as once, few or many counts, or as a class when the clone is expanded.

CDR3,DNA,V,size,D,J
CSAVGWDEQYF,TGCAGCGCTGTGGGCTGGGACGAGCAGTACTTC,TRBV29-1,-,-,TRBJ2-7
CASSNILDRGLSDTQYF,TGTGCCAGCAGCAACATCCTGGACAGGGGGCTGTCAGATACGCAGTATTTT,TRBV5-5,-,TRBD1,TRBJ2-3
CASSPRQGASDTQYF,TGTGCCAGCAGTCCTCGGCAGGGGGCCTCAGATACGCAGTATTTT,TRBV6-5,once,TRBD1,TRBJ2-3
CASRRLSNEKLFF,TGTGCCAGCAGGAGGCTCAGTAATGAAAAACTGTTTTTT,TRBV12-3/TRBV12-4,-,-,TRBJ1-4
CASRGQGDTEAFF,TGTGCCAGTAGGGGACAGGGGGACACTGAAGCTTTCTTT,TRBV19,-,TRBD1,TRBJ1-1
CASSLLRSPLHF,TGTGCCAGCAGCTTGTTGCGTTCACCCCTCCACTTT,TRBV5-6,few,-,TRBJ1-6
CASLRTGGPTNEQFF,TGTGCCAGCTTAAGGACAGGGGGCCCTACCAATGAGCAGTTCTTC,TRBV18,-,TRBD1,TRBJ2-1
CASSLGTGLYYGYTF,TGTGCCAGCAGCTTAGGTACAGGGTTATACTATGGCTACACCTTC,TRBV7-9,-,-,TRBJ1-2
CASSLDWAGGAGELFF,TGTGCCAGCAGTTTAGATTGGGCGGGGGGAGCCGGGGAGCTGTTTTTT,TRBV28,-,TRBD2,TRBJ2-2
CASSLAARANYGYTF,TGTGCCAGCAGTCTCGCTGCCAGGGCGAACTATGGCTACACCTTC,TRBV6-5,-,-,TRBJ1-2
CASSSRTGGYEQYF,TGTGCCAGCAGCTCCCGGACAGGCGGCTACGAGCAGTACTTC,TRBV13,-,TRBD1,TRBJ2-7
CASSQDQGTSRYEQYF,TGTGCCAGCAGCCAAGATCAAGGGACTAGCAGATACGAGCAGTACTTC,TRBV14,-,TRBD2,TRBJ2-7
CSVEMGGVRTGELFF,TGCAGCGTTGAAATGGGGGGAGTACGAACCGGGGAGCTGTTTTTT,TRBV29-1,-,-,TRBJ2-2
CASSWGQGTYGYTF,TGTGCCAGCAGTTGGGGACAGGGAACCTATGGCTACACCTTC,TRBV28,-,TRBD1,TRBJ1-2
CASSPLRDRGPNQPQHF,TGTGCCAGTAGTCCTCTGAGAGACAGGGGGCCTAATCAGCCCCAGCATTTT,TRBV19,-,TRBD1,TRBJ1-5
CASNKDRVGYTF,TGTGCCAGCAACAAGGACAGGGTTGGCTACACCTTC,TRBV5-5,once,TRBD1,TRBJ1-2
CSVDQGLRGNEQFF,TGCAGCGTTGATCAGGGGCTCCGAGGTAATGAGCAGTTCTTC,TRBV29-1,-,-,TRBJ2-1
CASSQGSSYNSPLHF,TGTGCCAGCAGTCAGGGGTCCTCCTATAATTCACCCCTCCACTTT,TRBV27,-,-,TRBJ1-6
CASSFTGQGINTEAFF,TGCGCCAGCAGCTTCACGGGACAGGGCATTAACACTGAAGCTTTCTTT,TRBV5-1,-,TRBD1,TRBJ1-1
CASSQADPRGEQYF,TGTGCCAGTAGTCAAGCCGACCCCCGGGGCGAGCAGTACTTC,TRBV19,-,-,TRBJ2-7
CAISVDRWGYTF,TGTGCCATCAGTGTGGACAGGTGGGGCTACACCTTC,TRBV10-3,-,TRBD1,TRBJ1-2
CASSLRGPGANVLTF,TGTGCCAGCAGCCTCAGGGGCCCTGGGGCCAACGTCCTGACTTTC,TRBV6-5,-,-,TRBJ2-6
CASSHTGGNTEAFF,TGTGCCAGCAGCCATACAGGGGGAAACACTGAAGCTTTCTTT,TRBV3-1/TRBV3-2,once,TRBD1,TRBJ1-1
CASSYDREGPNEQFF,TGTGCCAGCAGTTACGACCGGGAGGGCCCCAATGAGCAGTTCTTC,TRBV6-7,-,TRBD2,TRBJ2-1
CASSLNSYNEQFF,TGTGCCAGCAGCTTAAACTCTTACAATGAGCAGTTCTTC,TRBV5-6,-,-,TRBJ2-1
CASSLNQGATNEKLFF,TGTGCCAGCAGTTTAAATCAGGGGGCAACTAATGAAAAACTGTTTTTT,TRBV27,-,TRBD1,TRBJ1-4
CASSRKGAENEQYF,TGTGCCAGCAGCCGTAAGGGGGCAGAAAACGAGCAGTACTTC,TRBV7-2,-,TRBD1,TRBJ2-7
CASSLIADTQYF,TGTGCCAGCAGCTTAATCGCAGATACGCAGTATTTT,TRBV7-9,once,-,TRBJ2-3
CAWRDRGATEAFF,TGTGCCTGGAGGGACAGGGGGGCCACTGAAGCTTTCTTT,TRBV30,once,TRBD1,TRBJ1-1
CASSLVAGAHNEQFF,TGTGCCAGCAGCTTGGTGGCGGGAGCTCACAATGAGCAGTTCTTC,TRBV5-4,once,TRBD2,TRBJ2-1
CASSYSLVSTEAFF,TGTGCCAGCAGTTACTCATTAGTGTCCACTGAAGCTTTCTTT,TRBV6-2/TRBV6-3,-,-,TRBJ1-1
CASSEQQVGTEAFF,TGTGCCAGCAGTGAACAACAGGTCGGCACTGAAGCTTTCTTT,TRBV6-1,-,-,TRBJ1-1
CASSLGGQFNQPQHF,TGTGCCAGCAGCTTGGGGGGGCAGTTCAATCAGCCCCAGCATTTT,TRBV5-6,-,-,TRBJ1-5